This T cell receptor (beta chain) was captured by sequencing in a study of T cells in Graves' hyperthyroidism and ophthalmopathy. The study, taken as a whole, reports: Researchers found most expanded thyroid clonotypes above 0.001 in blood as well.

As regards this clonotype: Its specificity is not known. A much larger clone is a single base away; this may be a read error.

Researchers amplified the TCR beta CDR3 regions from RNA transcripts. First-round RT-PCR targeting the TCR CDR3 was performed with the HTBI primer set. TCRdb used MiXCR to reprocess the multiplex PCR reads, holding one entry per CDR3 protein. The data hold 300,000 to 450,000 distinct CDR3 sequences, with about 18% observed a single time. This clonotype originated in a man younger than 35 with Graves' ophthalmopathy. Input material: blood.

In DNA, the CDR3 is TGTGCCAGCAGTTTAGAGGGGGGGGCCGCAGGCGAGCAGTACTTC. Its translation: CASSLEGGAAGEQYF. V is TRBV12-3 or TRBV12-4 and J is TRBJ2-7; weak D call: TRBD2 (7 bases). With 1 base removed from V and 6 bases from J, the gap between germline ends came to 16 bases. CDR3 length: 15 residues.